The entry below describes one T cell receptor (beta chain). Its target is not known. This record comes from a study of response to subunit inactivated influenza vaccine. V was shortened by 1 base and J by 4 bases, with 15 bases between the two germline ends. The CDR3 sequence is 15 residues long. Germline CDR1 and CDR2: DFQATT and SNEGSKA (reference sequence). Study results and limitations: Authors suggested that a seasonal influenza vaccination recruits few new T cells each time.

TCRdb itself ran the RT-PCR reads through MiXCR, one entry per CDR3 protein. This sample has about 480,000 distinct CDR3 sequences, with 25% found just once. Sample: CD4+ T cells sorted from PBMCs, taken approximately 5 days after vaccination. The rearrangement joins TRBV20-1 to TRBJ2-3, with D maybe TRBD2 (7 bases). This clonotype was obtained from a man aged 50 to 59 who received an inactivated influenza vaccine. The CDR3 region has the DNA TGCAGTGCTAGAGCAGGGCGGGGGCCCGCAGATACGCAGTATTTT. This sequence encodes CSARAGRGPADTQYF.